The sequence of this T cell receptor (beta chain) was determined in a study of blood T cell repertoires in COVID-19. V lost 1 base, J lost 2 bases, and 3 bases stayed unmatched. Looked up from germline, CDR1 is SGHTA and CDR2 is FQGNSA. CDR3 length equals 15 residues. The protocol was immunoSEQ multiplex PCR, while the TCRdb copy is restricted to in-frame clones and leaves out a portion. Among 160,000 or so clones listed, approximately 88% were seen once. The sample comprised peripheral blood. This chain connects TRBV7-2 to TRBJ2-5; 8 nucleotides match TRBD2. The source is a man between 60 and 70 years old with acute or convalescent COVID-19. The CDR3 DNA sequence: TGTGCCAGCAGCTTAGTACTAGCGGTACAAGAGACCCAGTACTTC. Amino acid sequence: CASSLVLAVQETQYF.